The sequence of this T cell receptor (beta chain) was determined in a study of PD-L1 blockade in urothelial cancer. Study-wide background: The authors examined blood 3 weeks (second dose) and 6 weeks after treatment start.

V was clipped by 2 bases and J by 0 bases; unmatched bases: 8. Germline V CDR1 and CDR2: SGHAT, FQNNGV. CDR3 size: 17 residues. Sequencing used immunoSEQ multiplex PCR; TCRdb keeps in-frame clones, though not all of them. Here the sample spans around 33,000 clones, roughly 80% being singletons. Time point of the sample: pretreatment peripheral blood. The study enrolled patients with locally advanced or metastatic urothelial carcinoma. The chain couples TRBV11-2 to TRBJ2-3, with 7 positions matching TRBD1. The specimen was PBMCs, collected around atezolizumab (anti-PD-L1) treatment. The receptor was isolated from a man in his 60s with urothelial cancer. This chain's CDR3 is CASSLPRTGPSTDTQYF. In DNA form, the CDR3 reads TGTGCCAGCAGCTTACCCCGGACAGGCCCTAGCACAGATACGCAGTATTTT. Drawing the rest from reference TRBV11-2 and TRBJ2-3, the complete variable domain is EAGVAQSPRYKIIEKRQSVAFWCNPISGHATLYWYQQILGQGPKLLIQFQNNGVVDDSQLPKDRFSAERLKGVDSTLKIQPAKLEDSAVYLCASSLPRTGPSTDTQYFGPGTRLTVL.